A selection of T cell receptor beta chains follows, all from one sample in a study of T cells in tumors after PD-1 blockade. Sequenced by immunoSEQ multiplex PCR; TCRdb stores in-frame clones only, minus some. The sample includes over 60,000 clones, around two thirds of them seen just once. The sequences come from PBMCs, collected after anti-PD-1 treatment. The receptor set was obtained from a human donor with basal cell carcinoma. Each CDR3 is given with its conserved first and last residue. The D gene is left open where the match is weak. Clone size is not always given. Where it is, it says once, few, many or a class for expanded clones.

TRBJ1-2 NA many TRBV9 TGTGCCAGCAGCTCCCCCCGGGGGCCTAACTATGGCTACACCTTC CASSSPRGPNYGYTF
TRBJ1-1 NA once TRBV5-1 TGCGCCAGCAGCTTGGAACCTACAGGCACTGAAGCTTTCTTT CASSLEPTGTEAFF
TRBJ1-5 TRBD1 NA TRBV3-1/TRBV3-2 TGTGCCAGCAGCCATCCCGGGACAGGTAATCAGCCCCAGCATTTT CASSHPGTGNQPQHF
TRBJ1-6 NA few TRBV28 TGTGCCAGCAGGATTGGGGGCGGCTATAATTCACCCCTCCACTTT CASRIGGGYNSPLHF
TRBJ2-1 TRBD2 NA TRBV3-1/TRBV3-2 TGTGCCAGCAGCCAAGTTATGAGCGGGGGGGGTGTGGGAAGTGAGCAGTTCTTC CASSQVMSGGGVGSEQFF
TRBJ2-7 NA NA TRBV11-3 TGTGCCAGCAGCTTAGATAAGAGCTACGAGCAGTACTTC CASSLDKSYEQYF
TRBJ2-7 NA NA TRBV4-2 TGTGCCAGCAGCCCCGAGCCGGACGGCGACTACGAGCAGTACTTC CASSPEPDGDYEQYF
TRBJ2-1 TRBD1 few TRBV4-1 TGCGCCAGCAGCCAACATGGACAGGGGGCGGATGAGCAGTTCTTC CASSQHGQGADEQFF
TRBJ1-1 NA NA TRBV28 TGTGCCAGCAGGGGGATCTATCAGGGGACGGGCACTGAAGCTTTCTTT CASRGIYQGTGTEAFF
TRBJ1-6 TRBD1 NA TRBV19 TGTGCCAGTAGTATTCGCGGACAGGGCCGAACCCCTTATTCACCCCTCCACTTT CASSIRGQGRTPYSPLHF
TRBJ2-5 TRBD2 NA TRBV28 TGTGCCAGCAGTTCCGCAGCGGGGGGGCCCCTCGGAGAGACCCAGTACTTC CASSSAAGGPLGETQYF
TRBJ2-7 NA NA TRBV5-1 TGCGCCAGTGGTGAGGGTTCCTACGAGCAGTACTTC CASGEGSYEQYF
TRBJ2-1 NA NA TRBV3-1/TRBV3-2 TGTGCCAGCAGTTCGGTTTCAACCTCGTCCTACAATGAGCAGTTCTTC CASSSVSTSSYNEQFF
TRBJ2-3 NA NA TRBV4-1 TGCGCCAGCAGCCAAGTAGTCAGCACAGATACGCAGTATTTT CASSQVVSTDTQYF
TRBJ2-1 TRBD2 NA TRBV7-2 TGTGCCAGCAGCTTAGTAGCGGGACTGAATGAGCAGTTCTTC CASSLVAGLNEQFF
TRBJ2-3 NA once TRBV6-6 TGTGCCAGCAGTTATAGTGATACGCAGTATTTT CASSYSDTQYF
TRBJ2-4 NA NA TRBV2 TGTGCCAGCAGTGGGGGGTCGGGGCAGTACTTC CASSGGSGQYF
TRBJ1-6 TRBD1 NA TRBV15 TGTGCCACCAGCAGAGCTCGACAGGGGGCTAATAATTCACCCCTCCACTTT CATSRARQGANNSPLHF
TRBJ2-7 TRBD2 NA TRBV7-2 TGTGCCAGCAGCTTAGTTCCTCCTAGCGGGGGGGCCAGCCACGAGCAGTACTTC CASSLVPPSGGASHEQYF
TRBJ2-7 NA once TRBV12-3/TRBV12-4 TGTGCCAGCAGTTTCTGGGGCCACGAGCAGTACTTC CASSFWGHEQYF
TRBJ2-2 NA NA TRBV3-1/TRBV3-2 TGTGCCAGCAGCCCTCCTGGCCGGAACACCGGGGAGCTGTTTTTT CASSPPGRNTGELFF
TRBJ2-5 NA NA TRBV5-1 TGCGCCAGCAGAGGAATGGTAGGAGACCAAGAGACCCAGTACTTC CASRGMVGDQETQYF
TRBJ2-3 NA NA TRBV7-9 TGTGCCTATGGCCGGGGCCAGCAGGCAGATACGCAGTATTTT CAYGRGQQADTQYF